What follows describes a single T cell receptor beta chain. The data derive from a study of cytomegalovirus exposure and HLA in healthy donors. The CDR3 is 15 amino acids. From germline, CDR1 is SEHNR and CDR2 FQNEAQ (reference sequence). V was trimmed by 1 base and J by 5 bases, leaving 14 bases between them. Researchers ran the PCR with 60 Vbeta and 13 Jbeta primers. Measured with immunoSEQ multiplex PCR; TCRdb has only the in-frame clones, and not every one. The sample has under 200,000 clones, 65% to 85% seen once. V and J are TRBV7-9 and TRBJ1-1; D is unresolved. The sample consisted of PBMCs. The sequence was obtained from a woman aged 30 to 39 in good health and CMV-seropositive. CDR3 amino acids: CASSLGSRGATEAFF. CDR3 DNA: TGTGCCAGCAGCTTAGGGAGTAGAGGAGCAACTGAAGCTTTCTTT.